One and the same sample provided the 2 T cell receptor beta chains below, sequenced in a study of shared clonotypes between healthy human individuals. The method was immunoSEQ multiplex PCR; TCRdb's version includes in-frame clones alone and lacks a portion of them. The sample yields 2 million to 2.5 million clones, 85% to 95% seen once. Cells designated naive CD8 were CD45RO-negative and were positively selected for CCR7, with terminally differentiated effector memory CD45RA+ cells excluded. What was sequenced was naive CD8+ T cells sorted from blood. All receptors derive from a man between 18 and 35 years old in good health.

V usage is TRBV28 and J usage is TRBJ2-7; perhaps TRBD1 as D (5 bases). V was trimmed by 10 bases and J by 1 base, leaving 14 bases between them. Germline V gives CDR1 MDHEN, CDR2 SYDVKM. This CDR3 spans 13 amino acids. The CDR3 loop reads CAIAGWQSYEQYF. For the CDR3, the DNA is TGTGCCATCGCAGGGTGGCAATCCTACGAGCAGTACTTC.

The chain has TRBV11-2 and TRBJ2-7, with D maybe TRBD2 (6 bases). From germline, CDR1 is SGHAT and CDR2 FQNNGV. Deletions cut 3 bases from V and 3 bases from J, with 12 bases between. The length of the CDR3 is 14 residues. CDR3 sequence: CASSLGLEIYEQYF. The CDR3 coding sequence is TGTGCCAGCAGCTTGGGACTGGAAATCTACGAGCAGTACTTC.